The 12 T cell receptor beta chains listed next were all sequenced from one sample in a study of memory B cells and T cells in multiple sclerosis. Measured with immunoSEQ multiplex PCR; TCRdb has only the in-frame clones, and not every one. The sample lists approximately 7,800 clones, around 50% seen once, with around a third in the top ten. Material: memory (CD45RO+) CD8+ T cells from blood. The origin of the receptors is a human donor with multiple sclerosis.

The chain has TRBV29-1 and TRBJ1-4; the match to TRBD1 covers 11 bases. This CDR3 has 15 residues. Germline CDR1 and CDR2: SQVTM and ANQGSEA. J gave up 6 bases and V 2 bases, and 5 bases lay outside the gene matches. The DNA of the CDR3 is TGCAGCGTTGAAACGCGGACAGGGGGCTATGAAAAACTGTTTTTT. This encodes CSVETRTGGYEKLFF.

The chain links TRBV11-2 to TRBJ2-3, with a possible D match to TRBD2 (5 bases). The CDR3 is 17 residues long. Per the germline V gene, CDR1 is SGHAT and CDR2 is FQNNGV. V was cut by 2 bases and J by 2 bases, with 17 bases left in between. The CDR3 loop is CASSLSGAERVTDTQYF. The CDR3 region has the DNA TGTGCCAGCAGCTTATCCGGAGCGGAGAGAGTCACAGATACGCAGTATTTT.

This chain joins TRBV27 and TRBJ1-5; TRBD1 is a possible D gene (5 bases). Germline V gives CDR1 MNHEY, CDR2 SMNVEV (reference sequence). The V gene lost 4 bases and the J gene lost 0 bases, with 7 bases spanning the gap. The CDR3 is 14 amino acids. CDR3 residues: CASSSDSSNQPQHF. CDR3 nucleotide sequence: TGTGCCAGCAGTTCCGACAGTAGCAATCAGCCCCAGCATTTT.

The genes are TRBV4-1 and TRBJ2-7; possibly TRBD2 for D (5 bases). Trimming pared 10 bases from V and 7 bases from J, leaving 26 bases between. The CDR3 consists of 15 residues. Germline V gene data show CDR1 as MGHRA and CDR2 as YSYEKL. DNA for the CDR3: TGCGCCACCCAGAGGTATTGGAGAGGGCCTCAGGAGCAGTACTTC. Translating gives CATQRYWRGPQEQYF.

This clone turned up a few times. This chain connects TRBV4-1 to TRBJ2-7; D is perhaps TRBD1 (6 bases). This CDR3 is built from 14 residues. Germline V gives CDR1 MGHRA, CDR2 YSYEKL. The germline V and J ends were trimmed by 0 bases and 2 bases, with 8 bases remaining between them. The DNA for the CDR3 is TGCGCCAGCAGCCAAGATAGGGGGACCTACGAGCAGTACTTC. Encoded protein: CASSQDRGTYEQYF.

V and J are TRBV4-1 and TRBJ2-7; D possibly corresponds to TRBD1 (6 bases). The germline V gene has CDR1 MGHRA and CDR2 YSYEKL. V was clipped by 0 bases and J by 1 base, with 7 bases between them. This CDR3 has 14 amino acids. Here the CDR3 DNA reads TGCGCCAGCAGCCAAGAAAGGGGGTCCTACGAGCAGTACTTC. It translates to CASSQERGSYEQYF.

This clone was observed a few times. The chain combines TRBV7-2 with TRBJ2-6; D might be TRBD2 (5 bases). The germline V gene has CDR1 SGHTA and CDR2 FQGNSA. The CDR3 covers 16 residues. The ends were cut back, 5 bases at V and 0 bases at J, with 11 bases in the middle. The CDR3 sequence is CASSQDRDSGANVLTF. DNA of the CDR3: TGTGCCAGCAGCCAGGACCGGGACTCTGGGGCCAACGTCCTGACTTTC.

V is TRBV10-3 and J is TRBJ1-3; the D gene is possibly TRBD1 (6 bases). This CDR3 is built from 14 residues. Germline V gives CDR1 ENHRY, CDR2 SYGVKD. The V end lost 6 bases, the J end lost 0 bases, and 9 bases lay between the germline ends. DNA for the CDR3: TGTGCCATCAGGGACAGTCGCTCTGGAAACACCATATATTTT. Encoded protein: CAIRDSRSGNTIYF.

CDR3 amino acids: CASSVLEGTDTQYF. The CDR3 DNA is TGTGCCAGTTCGGTCCTTGAGGGCACAGATACGCAGTATTTT. The rearrangement uses TRBV10-3 and TRBJ2-3; unclear D gene. CDR3 length: 14 amino acids. Germline V CDR1 and CDR2: ENHRY, SYGVKD. The germline V and J ends were trimmed by 10 bases and 1 base, with 15 bases remaining between them.

In DNA form, the CDR3 reads TGCGCCACCAAGGGGGCTGGCAATCAGCCCCAGCATTTT. Translated: CATKGAGNQPQHF. This chain uses TRBV10-1 with TRBJ1-5; 7 bases map to TRBD1. There are 13 residues in the CDR3. Germline CDR1 and CDR2: WNHNN and SYGVQD (reference sequence). V shed 10 bases, J shed 2 bases, and the junction held 5 bases outside the gene matches.

There are a few counts of this clone. V and J are TRBV28 and TRBJ2-2; tentative D call: TRBD1 (6 bases). This CDR3 comprises 14 residues. Germline values: CDR1 MDHEN, CDR2 SYDVKM. The V gene lost 2 bases and the J gene lost 4 bases, with 8 bases spanning the gap. CDR3 region: CASSLVGGTGELFF. The CDR3 nucleotides read TGTGCCAGCAGTTTAGTAGGGGGCACCGGGGAGCTGTTTTTT.

The chain couples TRBV15 to TRBJ2-3; 7 bases align to TRBD1. This CDR3 is built from 14 residues. V lost 4 bases and J lost 0; bases outside the gene matches: 1. Germline V gives CDR1 LNHNV, CDR2 YYDKDF (reference sequence). Here the CDR3 reads CATSMDRSTDTQYF. The DNA of the CDR3 is TGTGCCACCAGCATGGACAGGAGCACAGATACGCAGTATTTT.